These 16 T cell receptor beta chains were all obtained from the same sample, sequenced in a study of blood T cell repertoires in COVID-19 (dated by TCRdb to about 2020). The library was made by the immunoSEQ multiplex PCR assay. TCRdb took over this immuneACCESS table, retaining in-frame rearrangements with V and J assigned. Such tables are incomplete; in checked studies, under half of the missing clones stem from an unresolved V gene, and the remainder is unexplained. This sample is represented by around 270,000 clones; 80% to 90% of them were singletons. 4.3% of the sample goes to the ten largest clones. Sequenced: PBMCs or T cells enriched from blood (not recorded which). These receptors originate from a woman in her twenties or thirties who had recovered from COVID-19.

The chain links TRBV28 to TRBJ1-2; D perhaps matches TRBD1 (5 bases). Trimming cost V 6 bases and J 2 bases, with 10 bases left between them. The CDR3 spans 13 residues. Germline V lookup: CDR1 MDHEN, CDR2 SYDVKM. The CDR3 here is CASRTALNYGYTF. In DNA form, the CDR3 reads TGTGCCAGCAGGACAGCCCTGAACTATGGCTACACCTTC.

The CDR3 loop is CASSLGTGLHQPQHF. The CDR3, as DNA: TGTGCCAGCAGCTTAGGGACAGGGCTCCATCAGCCCCAGCATTTT. The V and J genes are TRBV5-8 and TRBJ1-5; 9 bases match TRBD1. Germline V gene lookup returns CDR1 SGHTS and CDR2 YDEGEE. CDR3 length: 15 residues. Germline trimming cut 2 bases from V and 5 bases from J; bases unmatched to any gene: 5.

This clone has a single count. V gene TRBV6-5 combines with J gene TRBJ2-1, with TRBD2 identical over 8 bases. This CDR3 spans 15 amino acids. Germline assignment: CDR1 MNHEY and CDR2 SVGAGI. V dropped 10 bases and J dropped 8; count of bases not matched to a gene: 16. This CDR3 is CATKRTSFFLHEQFF. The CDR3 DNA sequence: TGTGCCACAAAGCGGACTAGCTTTTTTTTACATGAGCAGTTCTTC.

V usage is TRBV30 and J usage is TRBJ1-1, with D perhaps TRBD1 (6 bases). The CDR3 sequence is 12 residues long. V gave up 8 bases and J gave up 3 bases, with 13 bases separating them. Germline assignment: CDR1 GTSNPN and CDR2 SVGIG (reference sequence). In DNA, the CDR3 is TGTGCCAGCGATACAGGGTACACTGAAGCTTTCTTT. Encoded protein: CASDTGYTEAFF.

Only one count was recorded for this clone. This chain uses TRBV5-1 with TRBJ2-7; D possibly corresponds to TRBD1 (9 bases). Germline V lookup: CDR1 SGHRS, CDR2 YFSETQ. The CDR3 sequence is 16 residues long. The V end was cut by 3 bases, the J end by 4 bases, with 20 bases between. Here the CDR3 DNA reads TGCGCCAGCAGCTACTCGGGGGGGACAGGGTTTTACGAGCAGTACTTC. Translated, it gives CASSYSGGTGFYEQYF.

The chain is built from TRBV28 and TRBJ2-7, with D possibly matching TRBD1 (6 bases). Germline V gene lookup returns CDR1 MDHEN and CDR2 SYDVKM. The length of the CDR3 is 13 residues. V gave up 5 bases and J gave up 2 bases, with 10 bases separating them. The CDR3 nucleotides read TGTGCCAGCAGTCGTGGACAGACCTACGAGCAGTACTTC. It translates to CASSRGQTYEQYF.

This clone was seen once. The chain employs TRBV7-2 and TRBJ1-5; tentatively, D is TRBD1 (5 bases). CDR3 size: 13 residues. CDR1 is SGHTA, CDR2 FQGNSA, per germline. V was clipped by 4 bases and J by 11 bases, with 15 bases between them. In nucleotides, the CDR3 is TGTGCCAGCAGCTCGACAGTTTCCCCGTCCCAGCATTTT. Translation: CASSSTVSPSQHF. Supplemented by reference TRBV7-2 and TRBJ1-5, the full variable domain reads GAGVSQSPSNKVTEKGKDVELRCDPISGHTALYWYRQSLGQGLEFLIYFQGNSAPDKSGLPSDRFSAERTGGSVSTLTIQRTQQEDSAVYLCASSSTVSPSQHFGDGTRLSIL.

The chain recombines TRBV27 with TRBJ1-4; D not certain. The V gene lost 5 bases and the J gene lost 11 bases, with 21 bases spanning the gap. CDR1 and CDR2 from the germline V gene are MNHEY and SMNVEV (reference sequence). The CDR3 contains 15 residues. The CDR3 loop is CASSKETTRLGKLFF. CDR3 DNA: TGTGCCAGCAGTAAAGAGACAACCCGACTAGGGAAACTGTTTTTT.

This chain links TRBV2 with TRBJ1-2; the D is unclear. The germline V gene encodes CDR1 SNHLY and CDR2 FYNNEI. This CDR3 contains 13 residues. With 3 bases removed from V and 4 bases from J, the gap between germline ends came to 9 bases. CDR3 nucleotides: TGTGCCAGCAGTGACGAGGCCAGCTATGGCTACACCTTC. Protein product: CASSDEASYGYTF.

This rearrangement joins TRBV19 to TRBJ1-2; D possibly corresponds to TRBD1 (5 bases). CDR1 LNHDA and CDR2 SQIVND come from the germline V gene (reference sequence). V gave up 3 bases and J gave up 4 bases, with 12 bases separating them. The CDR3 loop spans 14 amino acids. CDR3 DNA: TGTGCCAGTAGTATTCTTACAGGCGTCTATGGCTACACCTTC. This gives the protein CASSILTGVYGYTF.

CDR3 amino acids: CASSPGQGPYGYTF. The CDR3 region has the DNA TGCGCCAGCAGCCCCGGACAGGGCCCCTATGGCTACACCTTC. The chain uses TRBV5-1 and TRBJ1-2, with TRBD1 matching over 8 bases. The CDR3 runs to 14 residues. J was trimmed by 4 bases and V by 4 bases; bases with no gene match: 6. The germline V gene encodes CDR1 SGHRS and CDR2 YFSETQ.

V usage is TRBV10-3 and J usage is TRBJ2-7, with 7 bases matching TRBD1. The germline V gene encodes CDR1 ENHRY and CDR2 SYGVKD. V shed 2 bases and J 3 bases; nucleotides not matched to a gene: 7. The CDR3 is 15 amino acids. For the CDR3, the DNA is TGTGCCATCAGTGAGGGGACAGCGATTTACTACGAGCAGTACTTC. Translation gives CAISEGTAIYYEQYF.

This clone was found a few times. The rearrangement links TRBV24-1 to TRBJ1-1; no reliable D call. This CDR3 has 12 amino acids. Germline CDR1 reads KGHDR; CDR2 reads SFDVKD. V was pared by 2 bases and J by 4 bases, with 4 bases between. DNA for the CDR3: TGTGCCACCAGTGATTCGGGCACTGAAGCTTTCTTT. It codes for CATSDSGTEAFF.

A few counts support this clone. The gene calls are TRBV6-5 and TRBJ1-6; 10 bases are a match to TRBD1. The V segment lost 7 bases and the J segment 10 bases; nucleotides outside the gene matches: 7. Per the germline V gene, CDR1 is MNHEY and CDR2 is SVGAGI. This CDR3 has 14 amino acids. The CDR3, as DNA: TGTGCCAGCAACCCCGGGACAGGGGCCTCACCCCTCCACTTT. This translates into CASNPGTGASPLHF.

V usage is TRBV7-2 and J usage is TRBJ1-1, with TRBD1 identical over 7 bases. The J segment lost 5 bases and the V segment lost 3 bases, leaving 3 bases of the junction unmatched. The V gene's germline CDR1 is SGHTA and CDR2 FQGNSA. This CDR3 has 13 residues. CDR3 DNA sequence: TGTGCCAGCAGCTTCACAGGGGTAACTGAAGCTTTCTTT. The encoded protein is CASSFTGVTEAFF.

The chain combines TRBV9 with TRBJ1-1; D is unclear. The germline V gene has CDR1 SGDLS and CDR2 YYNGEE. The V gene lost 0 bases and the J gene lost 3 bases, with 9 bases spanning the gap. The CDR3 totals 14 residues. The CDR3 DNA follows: TGTGCCAGCAGCGTAGGAAACGGAGACACTGAAGCTTTCTTT. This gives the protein CASSVGNGDTEAFF. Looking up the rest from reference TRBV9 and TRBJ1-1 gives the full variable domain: DSGVTQTPKHLITATGQRVTLRCSPRSGDLSVYWYQQSLDQGLQFLIQYYNGEERAKGNILERFSAQQFPDLHSELNLSSLELGDSALYFCASSVGNGDTEAFFGQGTRLTVV.